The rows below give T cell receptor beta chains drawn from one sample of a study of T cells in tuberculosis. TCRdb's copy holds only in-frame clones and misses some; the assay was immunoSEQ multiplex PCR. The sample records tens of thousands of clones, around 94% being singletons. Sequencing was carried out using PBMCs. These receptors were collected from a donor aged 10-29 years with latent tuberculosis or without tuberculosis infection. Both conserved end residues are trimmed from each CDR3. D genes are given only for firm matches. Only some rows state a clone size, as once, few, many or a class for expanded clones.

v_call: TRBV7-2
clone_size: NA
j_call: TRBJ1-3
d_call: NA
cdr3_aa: ASSTPSGFSGNTIY

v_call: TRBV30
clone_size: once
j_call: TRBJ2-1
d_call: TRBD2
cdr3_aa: AWSVLWQGGPYNEQF

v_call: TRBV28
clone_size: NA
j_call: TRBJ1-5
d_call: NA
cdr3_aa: ASTGSGQPQH

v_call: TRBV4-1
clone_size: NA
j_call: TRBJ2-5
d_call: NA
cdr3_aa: ASSPTSGQAQETQY

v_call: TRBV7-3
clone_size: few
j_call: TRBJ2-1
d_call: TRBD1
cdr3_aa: ASSSGTGVYNEQF

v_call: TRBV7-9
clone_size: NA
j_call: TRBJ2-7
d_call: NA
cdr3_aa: ASSPQGGGEQY

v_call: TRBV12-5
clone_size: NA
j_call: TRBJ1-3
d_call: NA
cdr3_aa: ASGLIHAGSRAGNTIY

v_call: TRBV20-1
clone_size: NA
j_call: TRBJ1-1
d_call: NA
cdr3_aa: SDRERTEAF

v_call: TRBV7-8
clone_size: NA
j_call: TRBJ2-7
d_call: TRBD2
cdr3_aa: ASKKTLAGDEQY

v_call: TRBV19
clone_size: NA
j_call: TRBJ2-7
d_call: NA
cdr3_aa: ASSFRTDGYEQY

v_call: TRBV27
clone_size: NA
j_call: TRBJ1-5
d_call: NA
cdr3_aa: ASSFAGTIQPQH